This TCR delta chain was captured by sequencing in a study of gamma delta lymphoproliferative disorders and STAT genes listed by TCRdb under 2018. For the study in its entirety: Gamma-chain libraries were prepared from at least 50 ng of genomic DNA using the LymphoTrack Dx TCRG Assay. Delta-chain libraries followed the EuroClonality-NGS working group standard operating procedure, because no corresponding Invivoscribe delta assay was available. The study profiled TCR gamma and delta CDR3 repertoires by deep sequencing in Tgammadelta lymphoproliferative disease patients and healthy controls, within a larger immunophenotypic and STAT-mutation study. To confirm the results, all delta-chain samples and two gamma-chain samples were sequenced a second time.

Points the paper makes about the study in general: When whole repertoires were clustered, gamma repertoires from patients formed a group apart from those of healthy controls, but delta repertoires showed no separation between the groups. T cells in controls likely covered a range of maturation stages, whereas leukemic cells were skewed toward terminal effectors, which could potentially limit comparisons between patients and controls. It was noted by the authors that NGS specificity may be reduced at low frequencies, so confirmation of the public or private nature of leukemic clones is needed. Nearly all major patient gamma and delta clonotypes were public, shared with at least one healthy donor; only a couple of gamma clonotypes were private to disease.

Both library methods used multiplex PCR with primers targeting conserved V and J regions of the TCR genes. Amplicons were purified, pooled and sequenced on an Illumina MiSeq platform. In the paper's pipeline: V(D)J alignment, clonotype assembly and translation were performed with MiXCR, whereas functionality assessment and CDR3 repertoire analyses were performed with VDJtools. The IMGT definition of CDR3 was applied, and only productive sequences using functional genes were analyzed, with ORF genes and pseudogenes left out. Identical amino acid CDR3s of major clonotypes (frequency >=5%) were searched for across all patients and controls using a custom Python script. A one-sided non-parametric Wilcoxon test was used to compare clonotype frequencies between patients and controls. TCRdb reprocessed the public reads with the caller CATT; rows with the same DNA were merged afterwards. Clone size and V and J calls follow TCRdb, not the original study. Present in this sample are fewer than 3,500 delta-chain clones, about 1.3% of which were seen just once. The ten largest clones represent about 20% of the sample.

TCR sequencing was performed on genomic DNA from peripheral blood mononuclear cells isolated from patients and controls. The control group consisted of 23 healthy adult blood donors (median age 64 years; approximately twelve males and about 11 females) who were matched to the patients for age and sex. The CDR3 sequence holds 22 residues, the cysteine and phenylalanine included. Only the CDR3 DNA stays, 66 bases, in frame from base 1. As encoded in the germline V gene, CDR1 is TSWWSYY while CDR2 is QGS. A word on this clone: The antigen it binds to is not known. A far larger clone is off by one base, so a read error is likely. The same CDR3 arises from other DNA sequences in this sample as well.

The sequence derives from a human donor in good health. The receptor chain draws on TRDV1 and TRDJ1; 9 bases in the junction line up with TRDD3. The sequenced material came from blood. For the CDR3, the sequence is CALGEHKSPFLTGGGYTDKLIF. The DNA is TGTGCTCTTGGGGAACATAAGAGTCCTTTCCTTACTGGGGGAGGGTACACCGACAAACTCATCTTT.